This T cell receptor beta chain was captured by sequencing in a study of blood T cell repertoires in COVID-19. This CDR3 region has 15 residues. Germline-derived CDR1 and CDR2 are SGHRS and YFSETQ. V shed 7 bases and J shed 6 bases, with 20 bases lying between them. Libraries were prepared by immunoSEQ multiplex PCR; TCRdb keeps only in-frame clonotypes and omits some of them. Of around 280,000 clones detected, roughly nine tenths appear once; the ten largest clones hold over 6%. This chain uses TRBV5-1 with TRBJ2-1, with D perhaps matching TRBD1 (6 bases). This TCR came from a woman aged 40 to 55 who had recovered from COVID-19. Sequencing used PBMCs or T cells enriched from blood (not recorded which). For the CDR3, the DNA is TGCGCCAGCTCCCAGGGGAGTCCGAACAGCAATGAGCAGTTCTTC. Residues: CASSQGSPNSNEQFF.